A selection of T cell receptor beta chains follows, all from one sample in a study of T cell clonotyping in hematopoietic cell transplantation. TCRdb keeps only in-frame clones here, not all; method: immunoSEQ multiplex PCR. This sample has roughly 29,000 clones, with 60% to 85% found just once. Sequences were derived from peripheral blood mononuclear cells, sampled before stem cell transplant. These receptors all come from a woman aged 25 to 39 with chronic myeloid leukemia. Some clones in this sample may be carry-over from other donors' samples. Each CDR3 is given with its conserved first and last residue. The order of the fields is D gene, J gene, V gene, clone size, CDR3 DNA, CDR3 protein. The D gene is left open where the match is weak. Only some rows state a clone size, as once, few, many or a class for expanded clones.

d_gene: -; j_gene: TRBJ1-3; v_gene: TRBV7-2; abundance: -; CDR3nt: TGTGCCAGCAGCTTCTTCTCTGGAAACACCATATATTTT; CDR3aa: CASSFFSGNTIYF
d_gene: -; j_gene: TRBJ2-5; v_gene: TRBV29-1; abundance: few; CDR3nt: TGCAGCGTCCGGTACCGGGCTTGTCCTGGGGAGACCCAGTACTTC; CDR3aa: CSVRYRACPGETQYF
d_gene: -; j_gene: TRBJ2-3; v_gene: TRBV30; abundance: once; CDR3nt: TGTGCCTGGAGTGAGGTGACGGATATCTTCACAGATACGCAGTATTTT; CDR3aa: CAWSEVTDIFTDTQYF
d_gene: TRBD1; j_gene: TRBJ1-6; v_gene: TRBV4-2; abundance: -; CDR3nt: TGTGCCAGCAGAGTCCGGGACAGCGAACATAATTCACCCCTCCACTTT; CDR3aa: CASRVRDSEHNSPLHF
d_gene: -; j_gene: TRBJ1-1; v_gene: TRBV29-1; abundance: few; CDR3nt: TGCAGCGTAGCACAGGGAAACACTGAAGCTTTCTTT; CDR3aa: CSVAQGNTEAFF
d_gene: -; j_gene: TRBJ2-3; v_gene: TRBV30; abundance: -; CDR3nt: TGTGCCTCCCAGTTGGATACGCAGTATTTT; CDR3aa: CASQLDTQYF
d_gene: TRBD2; j_gene: TRBJ2-5; v_gene: TRBV27; abundance: -; CDR3nt: TGTGCCAGCCGGTCATTAACTAGCGGGATCCAAGAGACCCAGTACTTC; CDR3aa: CASRSLTSGIQETQYF
d_gene: -; j_gene: TRBJ2-2; v_gene: TRBV5-1; abundance: -; CDR3nt: TGCGCCAGCAGCTTGGTTTCCCATTTGGGCGGGGAGCTGTTTTTT; CDR3aa: CASSLVSHLGGELFF
d_gene: -; j_gene: TRBJ1-2; v_gene: TRBV5-1; abundance: -; CDR3nt: TGCGCCAGCAGCCCTCCAGGGGCGACCTATGGCTACACCTTC; CDR3aa: CASSPPGATYGYTF
d_gene: -; j_gene: TRBJ2-7; v_gene: TRBV4-1; abundance: -; CDR3nt: TGCGCCAGCAGTCCCCTCGGTGACCCCCGATACGAGCAGTACTTC; CDR3aa: CASSPLGDPRYEQYF
d_gene: TRBD1; j_gene: TRBJ2-3; v_gene: TRBV29-1; abundance: once; CDR3nt: TGCAGCGCCCCTGGACAGGTGGGGGATACGCAGTATTTT; CDR3aa: CSAPGQVGDTQYF
d_gene: TRBD1; j_gene: TRBJ1-4; v_gene: TRBV7-9; abundance: -; CDR3nt: TGTGCCAGCAGCCAAAACAGGGGGCAAAATGAAAAACTGTTTTTT; CDR3aa: CASSQNRGQNEKLFF
d_gene: -; j_gene: TRBJ2-5; v_gene: TRBV14; abundance: few; CDR3nt: TGTGCCAGCAGCCAATCGGGGACAACAGAGACCCAGTACTTC; CDR3aa: CASSQSGTTETQYF
d_gene: TRBD1; j_gene: TRBJ1-2; v_gene: TRBV10-3; abundance: -; CDR3nt: TGTGCCATTTCAGGGACAGTGGATGGCTACACCTTC; CDR3aa: CAISGTVDGYTF
d_gene: TRBD1; j_gene: TRBJ1-6; v_gene: TRBV5-1; abundance: -; CDR3nt: TGCGCCAGCAGCGAAGGGGGCCTGAACTCACCCCTCCACTTT; CDR3aa: CASSEGGLNSPLHF
d_gene: TRBD1; j_gene: TRBJ1-4; v_gene: TRBV2; abundance: -; CDR3nt: TGTGCCAGCAGTACCCACAGGGGATCGCGTGGTAATGAAAAACTGTTTTTT; CDR3aa: CASSTHRGSRGNEKLFF
d_gene: -; j_gene: TRBJ1-6; v_gene: TRBV25-1; abundance: -; CDR3nt: TGTGCCAGCAGTGAATCACAGGGTAGAGTTTCACCCCTCCACTTT; CDR3aa: CASSESQGRVSPLHF
d_gene: TRBD2; j_gene: TRBJ2-1; v_gene: TRBV2; abundance: -; CDR3nt: TGTGCCAGCAGTGATACTAGCGGGTACCCCTACAATGAGCAGTTCTTC; CDR3aa: CASSDTSGYPYNEQFF
d_gene: -; j_gene: TRBJ1-2; v_gene: TRBV2; abundance: -; CDR3nt: TGTGCCAGCAGACAAAGACCCTATGGCTACACCTTC; CDR3aa: CASRQRPYGYTF
d_gene: -; j_gene: TRBJ2-2; v_gene: TRBV30; abundance: -; CDR3nt: TGTGCCTGGAGTAGGCCACCGAACACCGGGGAGCTGTTTTTT; CDR3aa: CAWSRPPNTGELFF
d_gene: -; j_gene: TRBJ2-4; v_gene: TRBV30; abundance: -; CDR3nt: TGTGCCTGGAGTCCCTCGGGGGCCAAAAACATTCAGTACTTC; CDR3aa: CAWSPSGAKNIQYF
d_gene: -; j_gene: TRBJ2-6; v_gene: TRBV6-6; abundance: -; CDR3nt: TGTGCCAGCAGTGCAAGCCGGTCTGGGGCCAACGTCCTGACTTTC; CDR3aa: CASSASRSGANVLTF
d_gene: TRBD1; j_gene: TRBJ1-6; v_gene: TRBV7-6; abundance: -; CDR3nt: TGTGCCAGCAGCTTAGGGACAGGAACCTATAATTCACCCCTCCACTTT; CDR3aa: CASSLGTGTYNSPLHF
d_gene: TRBD1; j_gene: TRBJ2-6; v_gene: TRBV27; abundance: -; CDR3nt: TGTGCCAGCGGGGACAGCGAAGTCTCTGGGGCCAACGTCCTGACTTTC; CDR3aa: CASGDSEVSGANVLTF
d_gene: -; j_gene: TRBJ2-5; v_gene: TRBV12-5; abundance: -; CDR3nt: TGTGCTAGTGGTTTGGTACCAGACGGGGAATTCGGTGGGGAGACCCAGTACTTC; CDR3aa: CASGLVPDGEFGGETQYF
d_gene: -; j_gene: TRBJ2-1; v_gene: TRBV6-5; abundance: -; CDR3nt: TGTGCCAGCAGTTACTACGAGAGGGGCACCTACAATGAGCAGTTCTTC; CDR3aa: CASSYYERGTYNEQFF
d_gene: -; j_gene: TRBJ2-7; v_gene: TRBV7-2; abundance: -; CDR3nt: TGTGCCAGCAGCTTAGAGGCGGGGGAGCAGTACTTC; CDR3aa: CASSLEAGEQYF
d_gene: -; j_gene: TRBJ1-6; v_gene: TRBV6-5; abundance: -; CDR3nt: TGTGCCAGCAGTTACTCGACGGTGGACTATTCACCCCTCCACTTT; CDR3aa: CASSYSTVDYSPLHF
d_gene: -; j_gene: TRBJ1-6; v_gene: TRBV5-1; abundance: few; CDR3nt: TGCGCCAGCAGCTTGGGAAAAGGGGAAATAACACCCCTCCACTTT; CDR3aa: CASSLGKGEITPLHF
d_gene: -; j_gene: TRBJ1-3; v_gene: TRBV11-3; abundance: -; CDR3nt: TGTGCCAGCAGTAGAACATACACCATATATTTT; CDR3aa: CASSRTYTIYF
d_gene: -; j_gene: TRBJ1-4; v_gene: TRBV15; abundance: -; CDR3nt: TGTGCCACCAGCCGGGTTAATGAAAAACTGTTTTTT; CDR3aa: CATSRVNEKLFF
d_gene: -; j_gene: TRBJ1-1; v_gene: TRBV9; abundance: once; CDR3nt: TGTGCCAGCAGCCGGTCCGGTGGTGGGACTGAAGCTTTCTTT; CDR3aa: CASSRSGGGTEAFF
d_gene: TRBD1; j_gene: TRBJ2-7; v_gene: TRBV5-6; abundance: -; CDR3nt: TGTGCCAGCAGCTTGGCCGGGACAGGGGGATACGAGCAGTACTTC; CDR3aa: CASSLAGTGGYEQYF
d_gene: -; j_gene: TRBJ2-7; v_gene: TRBV4-1; abundance: -; CDR3nt: TGCGCCAGCAGTCGGGAGGCCCGGGACAGCTCCTACGAGCAGTACTTC; CDR3aa: CASSREARDSSYEQYF
d_gene: -; j_gene: TRBJ2-3; v_gene: TRBV30; abundance: -; CDR3nt: TGTGCCTGGAGTACAGCGGGCACAGATACGCAGTATTTT; CDR3aa: CAWSTAGTDTQYF
d_gene: TRBD1; j_gene: TRBJ2-1; v_gene: TRBV7-6; abundance: -; CDR3nt: TGTGCCAGCAGCTTAGCTTATACAGGGGGCGGTGAGCAGTTCTTC; CDR3aa: CASSLAYTGGGEQFF
d_gene: -; j_gene: TRBJ2-3; v_gene: TRBV10-3; abundance: -; CDR3nt: TGTGCCATCAGAAGCTCTACAGATACGCAGTATTTT; CDR3aa: CAIRSSTDTQYF
d_gene: -; j_gene: TRBJ1-2; v_gene: TRBV6-5; abundance: few; CDR3nt: TGTGCCAGCAGTCCCGGGGCTCCGGTATGCTACACCTTC; CDR3aa: CASSPGAPVCYTF
d_gene: -; j_gene: TRBJ1-1; v_gene: TRBV2; abundance: once; CDR3nt: TGTGCCAGCAGTGAACAGGGAGCGCCGATGAACACTGAAGCTTTCTTT; CDR3aa: CASSEQGAPMNTEAFF
d_gene: -; j_gene: TRBJ1-2; v_gene: TRBV30; abundance: -; CDR3nt: TGTGCCTGGAGTAGGGGAAACTATGGCTACACCTTC; CDR3aa: CAWSRGNYGYTF
d_gene: -; j_gene: TRBJ1-1; v_gene: TRBV30; abundance: -; CDR3nt: TGTGCCTGGAGTACCCGACAGGTTAGAGGCACTGAAGCTTTCTTT; CDR3aa: CAWSTRQVRGTEAFF
d_gene: TRBD2; j_gene: TRBJ2-5; v_gene: TRBV6-6; abundance: -; CDR3nt: TGTGCCAGCAGGCTAGCGGGGGGCCCCGAGACCCAGTACTTC; CDR3aa: CASRLAGGPETQYF
d_gene: -; j_gene: TRBJ2-3; v_gene: TRBV11-3; abundance: -; CDR3nt: TGTGCCAGCAGCTTCCGCAGGGACACAGATACGCAGTATTTT; CDR3aa: CASSFRRDTDTQYF
d_gene: -; j_gene: TRBJ1-2; v_gene: TRBV6-5; abundance: -; CDR3nt: TGTGCCAGCAGTTGGGACCGCTTGGGAGGCTACACCTTC; CDR3aa: CASSWDRLGGYTF
d_gene: TRBD1; j_gene: TRBJ2-1; v_gene: TRBV28; abundance: -; CDR3nt: TGTGCCAGCAGTTCAACAGGGGGGCGGCAGTTCTTC; CDR3aa: CASSSTGGRQFF
d_gene: TRBD1; j_gene: TRBJ2-2; v_gene: TRBV4-1; abundance: -; CDR3nt: TGCGCCAGCAGCCAAAGCCATCAGGGGGCCGGGGAGCTGTTTTTT; CDR3aa: CASSQSHQGAGELFF
d_gene: TRBD1; j_gene: TRBJ1-5; v_gene: TRBV19; abundance: -; CDR3nt: TGTGCCACCCTAACCCCCGGGACAGGGAGCAATCAGCCCCAGCATTTT; CDR3aa: CATLTPGTGSNQPQHF
d_gene: -; j_gene: TRBJ1-2; v_gene: TRBV29-1; abundance: -; CDR3nt: TGCAGCGTTGAAGATCTTACTTTTTCTGCACGTGGCTACACCTTC; CDR3aa: CSVEDLTFSARGYTF
d_gene: TRBD1; j_gene: TRBJ2-1; v_gene: TRBV6-5; abundance: once; CDR3nt: TGTGCCAGCAGGCTGGCCGGGACAGGATTCAATGAGCAGTTCTTC; CDR3aa: CASRLAGTGFNEQFF
d_gene: -; j_gene: TRBJ1-5; v_gene: TRBV7-9; abundance: few; CDR3nt: TGTGCCAGCAGCTTACAGGGGACCAATCAGCCCCAGCATTTT; CDR3aa: CASSLQGTNQPQHF
d_gene: -; j_gene: TRBJ1-2; v_gene: TRBV11-2; abundance: few; CDR3nt: TGTGCCAGCAGCTTAGACAGGCTGGGTGGCTACACCTTC; CDR3aa: CASSLDRLGGYTF
d_gene: TRBD1; j_gene: TRBJ2-7; v_gene: TRBV2; abundance: -; CDR3nt: TGTGCCACCTCCCCGGGACAGGGGCGTCCCTACGAGCAGTACTTC; CDR3aa: CATSPGQGRPYEQYF
d_gene: -; j_gene: TRBJ1-3; v_gene: TRBV2; abundance: few; CDR3nt: TGTGCCAGCAGTGTGACAGCACAAAACACCATATATTTT; CDR3aa: CASSVTAQNTIYF